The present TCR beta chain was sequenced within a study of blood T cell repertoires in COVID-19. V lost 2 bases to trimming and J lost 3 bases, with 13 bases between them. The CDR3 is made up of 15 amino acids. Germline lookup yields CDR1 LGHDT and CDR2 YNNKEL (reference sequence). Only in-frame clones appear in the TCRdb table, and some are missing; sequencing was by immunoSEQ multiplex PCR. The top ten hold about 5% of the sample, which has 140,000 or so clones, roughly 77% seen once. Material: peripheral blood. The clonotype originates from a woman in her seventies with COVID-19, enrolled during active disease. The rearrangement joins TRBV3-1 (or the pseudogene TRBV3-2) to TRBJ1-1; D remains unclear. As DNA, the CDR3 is TGTGCCAGCAGCCAATACCAGGTCGTGTACACTGAAGCTTTCTTT. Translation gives CASSQYQVVYTEAFF.